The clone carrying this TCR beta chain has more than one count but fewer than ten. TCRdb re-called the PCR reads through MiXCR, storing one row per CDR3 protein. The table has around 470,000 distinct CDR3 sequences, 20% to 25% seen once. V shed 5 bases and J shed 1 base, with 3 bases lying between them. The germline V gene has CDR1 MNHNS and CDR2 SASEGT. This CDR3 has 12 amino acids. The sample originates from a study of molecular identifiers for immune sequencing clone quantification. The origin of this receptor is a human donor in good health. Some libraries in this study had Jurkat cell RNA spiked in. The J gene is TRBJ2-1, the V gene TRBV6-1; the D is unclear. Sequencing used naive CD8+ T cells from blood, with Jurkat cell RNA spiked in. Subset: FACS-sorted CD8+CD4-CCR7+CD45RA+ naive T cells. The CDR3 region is CASSRSYNEQFF. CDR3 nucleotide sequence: TGTGCCAGCAGTAGATCCTACAATGAGCAGTTCTTC.